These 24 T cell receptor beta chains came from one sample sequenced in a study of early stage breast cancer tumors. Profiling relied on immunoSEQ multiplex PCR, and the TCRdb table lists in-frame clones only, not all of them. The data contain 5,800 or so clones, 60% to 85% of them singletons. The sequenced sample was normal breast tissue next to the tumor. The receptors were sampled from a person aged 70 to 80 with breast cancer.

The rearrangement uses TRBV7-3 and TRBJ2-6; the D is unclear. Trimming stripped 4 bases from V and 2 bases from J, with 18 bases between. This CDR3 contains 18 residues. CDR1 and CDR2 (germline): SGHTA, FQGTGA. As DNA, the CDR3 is TGTGCCAGCAGCTCTACCCCCATAATGAGCGCTGGGGCCAACGTCCTGACTTTC. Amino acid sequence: CASSSTPIMSAGANVLTF.

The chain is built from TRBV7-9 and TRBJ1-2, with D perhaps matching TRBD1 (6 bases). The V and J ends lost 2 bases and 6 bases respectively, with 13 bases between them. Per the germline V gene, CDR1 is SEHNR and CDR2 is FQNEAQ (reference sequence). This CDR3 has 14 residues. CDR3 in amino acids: CASSLWDPGDGYTF. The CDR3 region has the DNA TGTGCCAGCAGCTTATGGGATCCAGGGGATGGCTACACCTTC.

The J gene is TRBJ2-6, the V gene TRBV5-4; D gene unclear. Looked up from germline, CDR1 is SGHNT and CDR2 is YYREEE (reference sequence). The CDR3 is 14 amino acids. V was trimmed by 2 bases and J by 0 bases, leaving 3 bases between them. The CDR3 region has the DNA TGTGCCAGCAGCTTCCTCTCTGGGGCCAACGTCCTGACTTTC. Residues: CASSFLSGANVLTF.

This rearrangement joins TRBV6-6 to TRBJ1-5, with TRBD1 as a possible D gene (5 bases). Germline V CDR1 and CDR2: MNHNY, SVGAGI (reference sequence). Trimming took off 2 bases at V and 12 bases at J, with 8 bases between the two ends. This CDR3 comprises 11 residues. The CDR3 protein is CASSYRQGQHF. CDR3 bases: TGTGCCAGCAGTTACAGGCAGGGCCAGCATTTT.

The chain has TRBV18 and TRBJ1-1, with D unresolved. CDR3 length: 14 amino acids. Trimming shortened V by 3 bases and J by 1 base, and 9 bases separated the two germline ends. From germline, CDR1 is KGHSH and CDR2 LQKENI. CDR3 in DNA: TGTGCCAGCTCACCTAATTACAAGAACACTGAAGCTTTCTTT. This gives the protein CASSPNYKNTEAFF.

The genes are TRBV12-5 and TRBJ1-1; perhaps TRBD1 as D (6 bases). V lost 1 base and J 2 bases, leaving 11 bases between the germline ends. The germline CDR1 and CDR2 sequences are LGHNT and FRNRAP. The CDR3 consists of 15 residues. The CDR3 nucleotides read TGTGCTAGTGGTTTGGGGACAGATATCAACACTGAAGCTTTCTTT. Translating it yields CASGLGTDINTEAFF.

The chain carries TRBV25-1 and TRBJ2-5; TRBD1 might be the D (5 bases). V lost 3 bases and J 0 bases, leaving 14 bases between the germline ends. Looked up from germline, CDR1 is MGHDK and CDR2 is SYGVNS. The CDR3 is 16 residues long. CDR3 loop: CASSDRGRAYQETQYF. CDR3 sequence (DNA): TGTGCCAGCAGTGATAGGGGCAGAGCGTACCAAGAGACCCAGTACTTC.

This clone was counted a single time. Written as DNA, the CDR3 is TGTGCCAGCAGTGAAGTTGGCCGGACACTCTATGGCTACACCTTC. Residues: CASSEVGRTLYGYTF. The chain links TRBV6-1 to TRBJ1-2, with D perhaps TRBD1 (5 bases). Germline V CDR1 and CDR2: MNHNS, SASEGT. The V end was cut by 1 base, the J end by 4 bases, with 13 bases between. This CDR3 is 15 amino acids long.

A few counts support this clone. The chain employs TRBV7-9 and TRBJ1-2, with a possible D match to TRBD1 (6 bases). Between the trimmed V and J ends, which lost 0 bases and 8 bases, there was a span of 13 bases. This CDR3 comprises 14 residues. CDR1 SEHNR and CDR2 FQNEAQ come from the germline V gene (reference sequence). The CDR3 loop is CASSLARDTGGYTF. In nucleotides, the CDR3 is TGTGCCAGCAGCTTAGCCAGGGACACAGGCGGCTACACCTTC.

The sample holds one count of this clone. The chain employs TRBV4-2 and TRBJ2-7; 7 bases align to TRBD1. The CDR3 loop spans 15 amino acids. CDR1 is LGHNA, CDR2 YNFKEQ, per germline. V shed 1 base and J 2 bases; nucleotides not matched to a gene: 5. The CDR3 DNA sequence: TGTGCCAGCAGCCAAGGTCCGGGACAGACCTACGAGCAGTACTTC. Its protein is CASSQGPGQTYEQYF.

CDR3 sequence reads: CSVENPRNSPLHF. DNA for the CDR3: TGCAGCGTTGAAAATCCCCGGAATTCACCCCTCCACTTT. The genes are TRBV29-1 and TRBJ1-6; D gene ambiguous. CDR3 size: 13 residues. Trimming left V 2 bases short and J 7 bases short, with 9 bases between. Germline V gene sequence: CDR1 SQVTM, CDR2 ANQGSEA.

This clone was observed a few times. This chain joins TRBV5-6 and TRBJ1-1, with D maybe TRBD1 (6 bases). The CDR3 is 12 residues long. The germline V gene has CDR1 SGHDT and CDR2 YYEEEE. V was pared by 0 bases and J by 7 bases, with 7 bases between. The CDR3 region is CASSLVQGEAFF. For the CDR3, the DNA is TGTGCCAGCAGCTTGGTACAGGGTGAAGCTTTCTTT.

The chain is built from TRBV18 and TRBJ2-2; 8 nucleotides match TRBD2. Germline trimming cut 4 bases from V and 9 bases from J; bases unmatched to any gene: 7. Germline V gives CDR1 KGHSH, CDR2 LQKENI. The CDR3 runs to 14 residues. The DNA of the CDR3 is TGTGCCAGCTCACAGGGGACTAGACGCCGGGAGCTGTTTTTT. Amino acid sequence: CASSQGTRRRELFF.

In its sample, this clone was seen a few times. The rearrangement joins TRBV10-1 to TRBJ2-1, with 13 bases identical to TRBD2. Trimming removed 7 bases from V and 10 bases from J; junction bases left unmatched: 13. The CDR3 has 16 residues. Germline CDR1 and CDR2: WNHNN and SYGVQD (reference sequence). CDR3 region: CASMGQGTSGIDEQFF. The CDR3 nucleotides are TGCGCCAGCATGGGTCAAGGGACTAGCGGGATTGACGAGCAGTTCTTC.

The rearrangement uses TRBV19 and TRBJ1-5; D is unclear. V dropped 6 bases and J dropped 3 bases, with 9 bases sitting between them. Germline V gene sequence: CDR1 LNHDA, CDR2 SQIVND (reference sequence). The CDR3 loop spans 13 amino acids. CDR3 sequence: CASRNRNNQPQHF. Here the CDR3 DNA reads TGTGCCAGTAGGAACAGAAACAATCAGCCCCAGCATTTT.

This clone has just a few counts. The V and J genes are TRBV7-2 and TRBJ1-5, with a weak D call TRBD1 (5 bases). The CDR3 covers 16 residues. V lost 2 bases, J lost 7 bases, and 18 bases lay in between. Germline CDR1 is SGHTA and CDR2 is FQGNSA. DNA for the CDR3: TGTGCCAGCAGCTTAACTATTGGGTCAGGGCGCCAGCCCCAGCATTTT. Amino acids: CASSLTIGSGRQPQHF.

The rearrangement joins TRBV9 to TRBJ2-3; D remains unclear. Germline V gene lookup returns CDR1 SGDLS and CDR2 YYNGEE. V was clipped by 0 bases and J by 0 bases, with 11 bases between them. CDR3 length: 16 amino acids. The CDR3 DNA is TGTGCCAGCAGCGTAGATGGAGATCCTAGCACAGATACGCAGTATTTT. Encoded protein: CASSVDGDPSTDTQYF.

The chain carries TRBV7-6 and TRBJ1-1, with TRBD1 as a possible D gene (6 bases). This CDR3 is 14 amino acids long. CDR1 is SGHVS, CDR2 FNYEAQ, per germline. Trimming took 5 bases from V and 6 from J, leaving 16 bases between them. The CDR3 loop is CASSQRQDPAEAFF. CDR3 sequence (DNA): TGTGCCAGCAGCCAAAGACAGGACCCAGCTGAAGCTTTCTTT.

CDR3 bases: TGTGCCTTGTTAGCCGGGACAGGGAATGAGCAGTTCTTC. It yields the protein CALLAGTGNEQFF. The chain links TRBV30 to TRBJ2-1, with TRBD1 identical over 9 bases. This CDR3 contains 13 residues. The germline V gene has CDR1 GTSNPN and CDR2 SVGIG (reference sequence). J lost 7 bases, V lost 7 bases, and 8 bases had no gene match.

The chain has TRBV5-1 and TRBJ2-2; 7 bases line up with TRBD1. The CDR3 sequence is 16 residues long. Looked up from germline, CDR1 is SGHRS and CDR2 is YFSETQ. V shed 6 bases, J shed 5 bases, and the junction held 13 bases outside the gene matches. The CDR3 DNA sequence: TGCGCCAGCACCCCAGGACAGGAAACTTTAACCGGGGAGCTGTTTTTT. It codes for CASTPGQETLTGELFF.

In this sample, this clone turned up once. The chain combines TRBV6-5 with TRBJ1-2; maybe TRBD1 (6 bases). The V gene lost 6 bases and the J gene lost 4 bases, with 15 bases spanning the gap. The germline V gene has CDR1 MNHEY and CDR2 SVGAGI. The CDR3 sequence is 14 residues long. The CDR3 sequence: CASRGAQGTYGYTF. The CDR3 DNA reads TGTGCCAGCAGGGGTGCACAGGGTACCTATGGCTACACCTTC.

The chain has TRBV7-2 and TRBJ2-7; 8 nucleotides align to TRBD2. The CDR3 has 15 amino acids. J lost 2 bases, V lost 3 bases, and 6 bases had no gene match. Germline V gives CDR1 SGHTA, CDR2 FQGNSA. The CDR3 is CASSFLAGSTYEQYF. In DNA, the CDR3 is TGTGCCAGCAGCTTCTTAGCGGGGTCTACCTACGAGCAGTACTTC.

CDR3 residues: CASSLGGLFNQPQHF. In nucleotides, the CDR3 is TGTGCCAGCAGCTTAGGGGGACTCTTCAATCAGCCCCAGCATTTT. This sequence joins TRBV11-2 and TRBJ1-5; D perhaps matches TRBD1 (5 bases). Germline CDR1 and CDR2: SGHAT and FQNNGV. The CDR3 is made up of 15 amino acids. Trimming removed 1 base from V and 3 bases from J, with 10 bases in between. Full variable domain (remainder filled in from reference TRBV11-2 and TRBJ1-5): EAGVAQSPRYKIIEKRQSVAFWCNPISGHATLYWYQQILGQGPKLLIQFQNNGVVDDSQLPKDRFSAERLKGVDSTLKIQPAKLEDSAVYLCASSLGGLFNQPQHFGDGTRLSIL.

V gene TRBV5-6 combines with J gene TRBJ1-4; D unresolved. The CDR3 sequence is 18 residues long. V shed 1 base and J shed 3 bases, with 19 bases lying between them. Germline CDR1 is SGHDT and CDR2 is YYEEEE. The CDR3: CASSLRVGPLGANEKLFF. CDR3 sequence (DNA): TGTGCCAGCAGCTTGCGGGTCGGACCTTTGGGAGCTAATGAAAAACTGTTTTTT.